This entry describes one T cell receptor beta chain. Its binding antigen is unknown. Per-base qualities were not stored, and no clone one base away is much larger. The entry originates in a study of blood T cell repertoires in COVID-19 (dated by TCRdb to between 2020 and 2021). About the investigation overall: Collaborator samples came from the United States, Italy and Spain and covered acute and convalescent phases of COVID-19. Samples were obtained from the ongoing ImmuneRACE study (first 160 participants) and from 1,254 subjects provided by 6 global collaborators. Subjects who had been exposed to COVID-19, were actively infected with it, or had recovered from it provided the deeply sampled blood TCRbeta repertoires that made up the dataset. The repertoires were released in a freely available public database intended as a resource for research on the immune response to SARS-CoV-2. HLA class I and class II types, where available, came from metadata supplied by the sample provider rather than from assay-based typing. The prospective study material was composed of cDNA or gDNA derived from T cells, B-cell-depleted T cells, or PBMCs. Sample metadata almost always included a de-identified subject ID, COVID-19 status, age in years and sex. The paper's findings and limits, for the study overall: The amount of clinical and demographic metadata varied by source and participant and was provided uncurated.

The immunoSEQ Assay, a bias-controlled multiplex PCR, was used to amplify TCRbeta CDR3 regions from genomic DNA. Regarding the original processing steps: The number of nucleated cells in each sample was estimated from the amplification of reference gene primers within the assay. Sequence reads were collapsed and filtered to measure the absolute abundance of every unique TCRbeta CDR3 rearrangement. Productive Simpson clonality was computed per sample as the square root of Simpson's diversity index over productive rearrangements. Not all clones reach the TCRdb copy of this immuneACCESS table, which keeps in-frame sequences only. Checked studies attribute under half of the gap to unresolved V genes and leave the rest unexplained. The V and J calls and clone size are taken from that table; D and trimming were inferred from the DNA. Recorded for this sample are 150,000 to 200,000 clones; 86% of them occurred a single time. 7% to 8% of the sample is taken by the ten largest.

The collaborating institutions used their own protocols to collect whole blood in K2EDTA tubes. For TCRbeta analysis, collaborators shipped samples in one of three forms: frozen whole blood, isolated PBMCs, or DNA extracted from either of those sample types. Clipping removes 5 bases from V and 4 bases from J, with 12 as the unmatched junction base count. Reading the germline V gene (reference sequence) gives CDR1 SEHNR and CDR2 FQNEAQ. Spanning cysteine to phenylalanine, the CDR3 consists of 17 amino acids. CDR3 DNA only is kept here, 51 bases in frame from base 1. The source is a woman older than 75 in a cohort sampled during active or convalescent COVID-19. The receptor chain draws on TRBV7-9 and TRBJ2-1; TRBD2 matches 9 bases in the middle. The sequencing input was peripheral blood. The CDR3 here reads CASSRGLAGRMYNEQFF. The DNA is as follows: TGTGCCAGCAGCCGAGGGCTAGCGGGACGGATGTACAATGAGCAGTTCTTC.